The 30 T cell receptor beta chains listed next were all sequenced from one sample in a study of response to subunit inactivated influenza vaccine. TCRdb reprocessed the RT-PCR reads with MiXCR, giving one entry per CDR3 protein. The sample contains just over 300,000 distinct CDR3 sequences, about 20% of which appear only once. Sequencing used PBMCs from blood, obtained approximately 20 months after vaccination. The origin of the receptors is a man between 45 and 75 years old who received an inactivated influenza vaccine.

This chain links TRBV30 with TRBJ2-5; maybe TRBD2 (6 bases). V lost 5 bases and J lost 5, with 12 bases in between. Germline lookup yields CDR1 GTSNPN and CDR2 SVGIG (reference sequence). CDR3 size: 12 residues. The CDR3 DNA reads TGTGCCTGGGCCAGACTAGGGGAGACCCAGTACTTC. It codes for CAWARLGETQYF.

The CDR3 region has the DNA TGCGCCAGCCTTAGGGCTAGCGAAAAGGCGTCCTACAATGAGCAGTTCTTC. This encodes CASLRASEKASYNEQFF. The chain has TRBV10-1 and TRBJ2-1; a possible D gene is TRBD2 (6 bases). Trimming cost V 8 bases and J 1 base, with 21 bases left between them. Germline V gene sequence: CDR1 WNHNN, CDR2 SYGVQD (reference sequence). This CDR3 is built from 17 residues.

This clonotype was counted at least ten times. The chain carries TRBV11-2 and TRBJ2-3; TRBD2 aligns across 12 bases. The J segment lost 0 bases and the V segment lost 3 bases, leaving 7 bases of the junction unmatched. CDR3 size: 18 residues. The germline V gene has CDR1 SGHAT and CDR2 FQNNGV. In DNA form, the CDR3 reads TGTGCCAGCAGCTTCTTTACTAGCGGGGGGACTAGCACAGATACGCAGTATTTT. Residues: CASSFFTSGGTSTDTQYF.

CDR3 region: CSGRAWASGHNEQFF. CDR3 DNA: TGCAGCGGGAGGGCATGGGCTAGCGGGCACAATGAGCAGTTCTTC. The chain employs TRBV29-1 and TRBJ2-1; 8 nucleotides align to TRBD2. Germline trimming cut 7 bases from V and 5 bases from J; bases unmatched to any gene: 13. CDR3 length equals 15 residues. The V gene's germline CDR1 is SQVTM and CDR2 ANQGSEA.

The J gene is TRBJ2-3, the V gene TRBV5-1; 9 bases align to TRBD2. The J segment lost 3 bases and the V segment lost 0 bases, leaving 5 bases of the junction unmatched. In germline, CDR1 is SGHRS, CDR2 YFSETQ. This CDR3 comprises 16 residues. CDR3 DNA sequence: TGCGCCAGCAGCTTGGCGACGACTAGCGGAACAGATACGCAGTATTTT. Residues: CASSLATTSGTDTQYF.

This clonotype was counted between two and nine times. V gene TRBV20-1 combines with J gene TRBJ2-7, with D tentatively TRBD1 or TRBD2 (5 bases each). Trimming took 6 bases from V and 1 from J, leaving 22 bases between them. Germline V gene data show CDR1 as DFQATT and CDR2 as SNEGSKA (reference sequence). This CDR3 contains 16 residues. The CDR3 sequence: CSAPPIGGSMSYEQYF. DNA of the CDR3: TGCAGTGCCCCCCCTATTGGGGGTTCGATGTCCTACGAGCAGTACTTC.

This clonotype was picked up many times. The J gene is TRBJ2-3, the V gene TRBV3-1; 8 positions agree with TRBD2. The CDR3 loop spans 17 amino acids. V shed 5 bases, J shed 1 base, and the junction held 11 bases outside the gene matches. CDR1 and CDR2 from the germline V gene are LGHDT and YNNKEL (reference sequence). The CDR3 is CASSYTSAGGGTDTQYF. CDR3 DNA: TGTGCCAGCAGCTATACAAGTGCGGGGGGCGGCACAGATACGCAGTATTTT.

This clonotype has more than one count but fewer than ten. The CDR3 nucleotides read TGCGCCAGCAGCCAAGACGTGACAGATCTAAACTATGGCTACACCTTC. It codes for CASSQDVTDLNYGYTF. The V and J genes are TRBV4-3 and TRBJ1-2; D is perhaps TRBD1 (5 bases). Trimming removed 0 bases at V and 2 bases at J, with 13 bases between. Germline CDR1 and CDR2: LGHNA and YSLEER. The length of the CDR3 is 16 residues.

The gene calls are TRBV21-1 and TRBJ1-5; TRBD1 reflects the table's D call only, with no check against the DNA. TRBV21-1 is marked as a pseudogene. The CDR3 contains 14 residues. The CDR3 DNA follows: TGTGCCAGCAGTCCGCCAGGGTCATGTCAGCCCCAGCATTTT. Protein: CASSPPGSCQPQHF.

This clonotype was counted once. The chain recombines TRBV5-6 with TRBJ2-1; 8 bases are a match to TRBD2. V lost 3 bases and J lost 0; bases outside the gene matches: 5. Germline-derived CDR1 and CDR2 are SGHDT and YYEEEE. The CDR3 is made up of 16 amino acids. DNA of the CDR3: TGTGCCAGCAGCTCCCCAAGCGGGAGCTCCTACAATGAGCAGTTCTTC. Translating it yields CASSSPSGSSYNEQFF.

This clonotype has just a few counts. The chain couples TRBV29-1 to TRBJ2-1; TRBD1 agrees at 9 bases. CDR3 length equals 15 residues. V was pared by 6 bases and J by 9 bases, with 15 bases of the junction left unmatched. CDR1 is SQVTM, CDR2 ANQGSEA, per germline. The CDR3 protein is CSVALTGTGIGEQFF. As DNA, the CDR3 is TGCAGCGTAGCCCTTACCGGGACAGGGATTGGTGAGCAGTTCTTC.

The J gene is TRBJ2-2, the V gene TRBV6-2 or TRBV6-3; unclear D gene. In germline, CDR1 is MNHEY, CDR2 SVGEGT. Trimming cost V 6 bases and J 4 bases, with 12 bases left between them. The CDR3 spans 14 residues. CDR3 region: CASSHRRATGELFF. CDR3 nucleotide sequence: TGTGCCAGCAGCCATAGACGGGCCACCGGGGAGCTGTTTTTT.

This clonotype has more than one count but fewer than ten. The chain recombines TRBV5-4 with TRBJ2-5; the D is unclear. The CDR3 is made up of 13 amino acids. V was shortened by 0 bases and J by 6 bases, with 9 bases between the two germline ends. Per the germline V gene, CDR1 is SGHNT and CDR2 is YYREEE (reference sequence). The CDR3 DNA reads as TGTGCCAGCAGCTTGGGATCGCCGAAGACCCAGTACTTC. Translating gives CASSLGSPKTQYF.

This chain uses TRBV3-1 with TRBJ2-6, with D perhaps TRBD1 (5 bases). Trimming removed 4 bases from V and 2 bases from J, with 12 bases in between. The length of the CDR3 is 16 residues. Germline V gives CDR1 LGHDT, CDR2 YNNKEL (reference sequence). CDR3 sequence (DNA): TGTGCCAGCAGCCGATCCAGGGTTGCTGGGGCCAACGTCCTGACTTTC. This gives the protein CASSRSRVAGANVLTF.

This chain links TRBV28 with TRBJ2-1; 11 positions match TRBD2. This CDR3 has 18 amino acids. Germline trimming cut 5 bases from V and 5 bases from J; bases unmatched to any gene: 14. Germline V gene sequence: CDR1 MDHEN, CDR2 SYDVKM. The CDR3 DNA reads TGTGCCAGCAGTCCACCACCCGCACTAGCGGGAGAAAACAATGAGCAGTTCTTC. Translated, it gives CASSPPPALAGENNEQFF.

In this sample, this clonotype turned up a few times. The CDR3 DNA reads TGTGCCAGCAGCTACGGATGGCAAACGTTCTTC. Its protein is CASSYGWQTFF. The rearrangement uses TRBV11-2 and TRBJ2-1; unclear D gene. The length of the CDR3 is 11 residues. The germline V gene encodes CDR1 SGHAT and CDR2 FQNNGV. The V gene lost 4 bases and the J gene lost 15 bases, with 13 bases spanning the gap.

The table lists this clonotype with a few counts. CDR3 amino acids: CASSGSGTKLFF. The CDR3 bases are TGTGCCAGCAGTGGATCCGGGACAAAACTGTTTTTT. V is TRBV25-1 and J is TRBJ1-4; D possibly corresponds to TRBD1 (5 bases). V was shortened by 4 bases and J by 10 bases, with 10 bases between the two germline ends. Germline-derived CDR1 and CDR2 are MGHDK and SYGVNS. The CDR3 contains 12 residues.

V usage is TRBV5-1 and J usage is TRBJ2-7; TRBD1 might be the D (6 bases). This CDR3 has 14 residues. The germline V and J ends were trimmed by 5 bases and 7 bases, with 19 bases remaining between them. Germline values: CDR1 SGHRS, CDR2 YFSETQ. The CDR3 reads CASSQGTPSQEQYF. DNA for the CDR3: TGCGCCAGCAGTCAGGGGACACCCTCTCAGGAGCAGTACTTC.

The chain combines TRBV5-1 with TRBJ2-7, with unresolved D. CDR3 length equals 13 residues. Germline V lookup: CDR1 SGHRS, CDR2 YFSETQ. V was trimmed by 4 bases and J by 1 base, leaving 9 bases between them. In DNA form, the CDR3 reads TGCGCCAGCAGCCAGGCGCAGTCCTACGAGCAGTACTTC. Its translation is CASSQAQSYEQYF.

The V gene is TRBV23-1, the J gene TRBJ2-3, with a tentative D call TRBD1 (5 bases). TRBV23-1 is known as an ORF, though its function is uncertain. V was trimmed by 0 bases and J by 0 bases, leaving 10 bases between them. The CDR3 totals 16 residues. The CDR3 here is CASSQSGPSSTDTQYF. CDR3 nucleotides: TGCGCCAGCAGTCAATCGGGGCCCTCTAGCACAGATACGCAGTATTTT.

This clonotype appeared a few times. The chain uses TRBV11-2 and TRBJ1-1; maybe TRBD1 (6 bases). Germline CDR1 reads SGHAT; CDR2 reads FQNNGV. The CDR3 runs 18 residues. Trimming shortened V by 5 bases and J by 0 bases, and 22 bases separated the two germline ends. The CDR3 sequence: CASSPMGHRVYMNTEAFF. The CDR3 bases are TGTGCCAGCAGCCCGATGGGACACAGGGTGTATATGAACACTGAAGCTTTCTTT.

This clonotype was seen at least ten times. The V call is TRBV28, the J call TRBJ1-2; maybe TRBD1 (5 bases). Germline CDR1 and CDR2: MDHEN and SYDVKM. The germline V and J ends were trimmed by 4 bases and 3 bases, with 9 bases remaining between them. This CDR3 has 13 amino acids. This CDR3 is CASSWDGDYGYTF. The CDR3 coding sequence is TGTGCCAGCAGTTGGGACGGGGACTATGGCTACACCTTC.

There are many counts of this clonotype. The gene calls are TRBV28 and TRBJ1-5, with 10 nucleotides matching TRBD1. There are 15 residues in the CDR3. The V gene end was trimmed by 7 bases and the J gene end by 4 bases; junction bases not matched to a gene: 7. The germline V gene encodes CDR1 MDHEN and CDR2 SYDVKM. As DNA, the CDR3 is TGTGCCAGCAATCCCCGACAGGGGGCTAATCAGCCCCAGCATTTT. Protein sequence: CASNPRQGANQPQHF. The full variable domain, rest sourced from reference TRBV28 and TRBJ1-5, is DVKVTQSSRYLVKRTGEKVFLECVQDMDHENMFWYRQDPGLGLRLIYFSYDVKMKEKGDIPEGYSVSREKKERFSLILESASTNQTSMYLCASNPRQGANQPQHFGDGTRLSIL.

The rearrangement links TRBV25-1 to TRBJ2-1, with D possibly TRBD1 on 7 matching bases. Deletions cut 4 bases from V and 2 bases from J, with 12 bases between. CDR3 length: 15 amino acids. CDR1 is MGHDK and CDR2 is SYGVNS in the germline V gene. The CDR3 loop reads CASSGQGGTYNEQFF. The DNA for the CDR3 is TGTGCCAGCAGTGGGCAGGGGGGCACCTACAATGAGCAGTTCTTC.

The gene calls are TRBV24-1 and TRBJ2-3; 8 bases are a match to TRBD2. The V gene's germline CDR1 is KGHDR and CDR2 SFDVKD. J was trimmed by 3 bases and V by 4 bases; bases with no gene match: 5. CDR3 length equals 15 residues. The CDR3 loop is CATSDLAGPTDTQYF. The CDR3 DNA sequence: TGTGCCACCAGTGACTTAGCGGGGCCGACAGATACGCAGTATTTT.

This clonotype was counted at least ten times. The chain couples TRBV7-2 to TRBJ1-1, with a possible D match to TRBD1 (5 bases). The V end lost 6 bases, the J end lost 5 bases, and 16 bases lay between the germline ends. This CDR3 region has 14 residues. Germline values: CDR1 SGHTA, CDR2 FQGNSA. CDR3 in amino acids: CASSLVQGGTEAFF. The CDR3 DNA reads as TGTGCCAGCAGTTTGGTGCAGGGAGGAACTGAAGCTTTCTTT.

V gene TRBV4-1 combines with J gene TRBJ2-5; 10 bases line up with TRBD1. Germline lookup yields CDR1 MGHRA and CDR2 YSYEKL. The CDR3 is 15 amino acids. The V gene end was trimmed by 4 bases and the J gene end by 4 bases; junction bases not matched to a gene: 6. The DNA for the CDR3 is TGCGCCAGCAGCCCCCGGACAGGGGGTGGAGAGACCCAGTACTTC. It yields the protein CASSPRTGGGETQYF.

This chain links TRBV25-1 with TRBJ2-1; 8 bases are a match to TRBD2. The germline CDR1 and CDR2 sequences are MGHDK and SYGVNS. Losses at the gene ends were 5 bases for V and 3 bases for J; bases not matched to a gene: 6. CDR3 length equals 15 residues. As DNA, the CDR3 is TGTGCCAGCAGTAACCCACTAGCGGTCTACAATGAGCAGTTCTTC. It encodes CASSNPLAVYNEQFF.

The chain is built from TRBV11-3 and TRBJ2-2, with no clear D. The V gene's germline CDR1 is SGHNT and CDR2 YENEEA. With 1 base removed from V and 3 bases from J, the gap between germline ends came to 6 bases. The CDR3 is made up of 14 amino acids. The CDR3 here is CASSLVGYTGELFF. For the CDR3, the DNA is TGTGCCAGCAGCTTAGTCGGGTACACCGGGGAGCTGTTTTTT.

This clonotype came up many times. The V and J genes are TRBV5-1 and TRBJ1-3; possibly TRBD1 for D (6 bases). The V gene's germline CDR1 is SGHRS and CDR2 YFSETQ. The CDR3 sequence is 15 residues long. Trimming removed 4 bases at V and 1 base at J, with 12 bases between. As DNA, the CDR3 is TGCGCCAGCAGCACTAACGGACAGTCTGGAAACACCATATATTTT. It specifies CASSTNGQSGNTIYF. Drawing the rest from reference TRBV5-1 and TRBJ1-3, the complete variable domain is KAGVTQTPRYLIKTRGQQVTLSCSPISGHRSVSWYQQTPGQGLQFLFEYFSETQRNKGNFPGRFSGRQFSNSRSEMNVSTLELGDSALYLCASSTNGQSGNTIYFGEGSWLTVV.